These 14 T cell receptor beta chains were sequenced from one sample in a study of blood T cells in healthy people across ages. Combining a sample-barcoded 5' primer with a J-beta primer mix, a second PCR ran for roughly 7 to 12 cycles. TCRdb recomputed calls from the 5' RACE reads with MiXCR, one row per CDR3 protein. The sample shows some 1.4 million distinct CDR3 sequences, approximately 40% of them seen only once. Sequencing was performed on blood. All receptors come from a woman aged 18-29 years in good health.

This clonotype was seen many times. The rearrangement links TRBV6-2 or TRBV6-3 to TRBJ2-1; D remains unclear. The CDR3 is 14 residues long. Per germline, CDR1 MNHEY and CDR2 SVGEGT. Between the trimmed V and J ends, which lost 4 bases and 4 bases, there was a span of 11 bases. The CDR3 sequence: CASSSSPFYNEQFF. CDR3 coding DNA: TGTGCCAGCAGTTCTAGTCCTTTTTACAATGAGCAGTTCTTC.

The chain carries TRBV18 and TRBJ2-1; D gene unclear. Trimming left V 3 bases short and J 10 bases short, with 19 bases between. CDR3 size: 15 residues. Germline V gene sequence: CDR1 KGHSH, CDR2 LQKENI. The CDR3 nucleotides read TGTGCCAGCTCACCTCAGCGAGACCCTTCCTACGAGCAGTTCTTC. It specifies CASSPQRDPSYEQFF.

The chain joins TRBV29-1 to TRBJ1-2, with D possibly TRBD1 on 5 matching bases. The V end was cut by 6 bases, the J end by 4 bases, with 18 bases between. This CDR3 has 14 amino acids. Germline V gives CDR1 SQVTM, CDR2 ANQGSEA. The CDR3 loop is CSVAGDGGSYGYTF. The DNA for the CDR3 is TGCAGCGTCGCCGGCGATGGGGGTAGCTATGGCTACACCTTC.

This clonotype occurred a few times. V is TRBV6-6 and J is TRBJ2-1; 8 bases agree with TRBD1. The germline V gene encodes CDR1 MNHNY and CDR2 SVGAGI (reference sequence). After removal of 6 bases from V and 4 bases from J, the junction contained 8 bases not matched to a gene. The CDR3 sequence is 15 residues long. The CDR3: CASSSQGAGYNEQFF. DNA of the CDR3: TGTGCCAGCAGCTCGCAGGGGGCGGGATACAATGAGCAGTTCTTC.

This chain connects TRBV10-3 to TRBJ2-1; no reliable D call. Germline V gives CDR1 ENHRY, CDR2 SYGVKD. V lost 4 bases, J lost 9 bases, and 19 bases lay in between. The CDR3 length is 15 residues. The DNA for the CDR3 is TGTGCCATCAGTGTAGGTTTGGGTGGGCCCACTGAGCAGTTCTTC. Residues: CAISVGLGGPTEQFF.

V is TRBV11-3 and J is TRBJ2-1, with 10 positions matching TRBD2. Per germline, CDR1 SGHNT and CDR2 YENEEA. The CDR3 extends over 19 amino acids. V lost 4 bases to trimming and J lost 5 bases; unmatched junction nucleotides: 17. The CDR3 region is CASSSRSRTSGRANNEQFF. CDR3 nucleotides: TGTGCCAGCAGCTCACGGAGCAGGACTAGCGGTAGGGCTAACAATGAGCAGTTCTTC.

V and J are TRBV2 and TRBJ2-5; D ambiguous. Germline values: CDR1 SNHLY, CDR2 FYNNEI. Trimming took off 8 bases at V and 1 base at J, with 8 bases between the two ends. The CDR3 runs to 12 residues. CDR3 protein: CASQLSQETQYF. The CDR3 DNA reads as TGTGCCAGCCAGCTTTCCCAAGAGACCCAGTACTTC.

The CDR3 is CASSSGLAGDGDTQYF. The CDR3 DNA reads TGTGCCAGCAGCTCGGGACTAGCGGGAGACGGTGATACGCAGTATTTT. The rearrangement joins TRBV7-9 to TRBJ2-3, with 14 positions matching TRBD2. The CDR3 extends over 16 amino acids. V lost 4 bases, J lost 6 bases, and 6 bases stayed unmatched. Germline CDR1 is SEHNR and CDR2 is FQNEAQ (reference sequence).

About this clonotype: Compared with germline, one end of the junction differs, possibly owing to a read error. This chain links TRBV11-2 with TRBJ2-5, with D perhaps given as TRBD1 or TRBD2 (5 bases each). This CDR3 is built from 13 residues. Looked up from germline, CDR1 is SGHAT and CDR2 is FQNNGV. This CDR3 reads CVSSYVGEETQYF. Written as DNA, the CDR3 is TGTGTCAGCAGCTACGTGGGGGAAGAGACCCAGTACTTC.

V and J are TRBV6-5 and TRBJ2-5; tentative D call: TRBD2 (5 bases). Germline V gene lookup returns CDR1 MNHEY and CDR2 SVGAGI. The CDR3 runs 13 residues. Trimming cost V 7 bases and J 5 bases, with 14 bases left between them. The CDR3: CASTRGSWETQYF. In DNA form, the CDR3 reads TGTGCCAGCACCCGCGGGTCGTGGGAGACCCAGTACTTC.

The CDR3 coding sequence is TGTGCCAGCAGCTTAGTAGGTCAAGGCGACAGGGTCTTTACCTTTAGGGCCAACGTCCTGACTTTC. Protein product: CASSLVGQGDRVFTFRANVLTF. The J gene is TRBJ2-6, the V gene TRBV11-2; 7 nucleotides line up with TRBD1. Germline assignment: CDR1 SGHAT and CDR2 FQNNGV. V lost 1 base and J lost 5; bases outside the gene matches: 23. This CDR3 contains 22 residues.

This chain uses TRBV20-1 with TRBJ2-1; D gene unclear. Trimming took off 0 bases at V and 0 bases at J, with 3 bases between the two ends. Germline V lookup: CDR1 DFQATT, CDR2 SNEGSKA (reference sequence). This CDR3 is built from 13 residues. The CDR3 spells CSARDHSYNEQFF. The CDR3 DNA is TGCAGTGCTAGAGACCACTCCTACAATGAGCAGTTCTTC.

The sample holds a few counts of this clonotype. This sequence joins TRBV6-1 and TRBJ2-3; unclear D gene. Trimming pared 6 bases from V and 14 bases from J, leaving 12 bases between. The germline V gene has CDR1 MNHNS and CDR2 SASEGT. CDR3 size: 10 residues. CDR3 coding DNA: TGTGCCAGCAGCCGTACCGGATGGTATTTT. This codes for CASSRTGWYF.

This chain connects TRBV12-3 or TRBV12-4 to TRBJ1-6; D possibly corresponds to TRBD1 (5 bases). V was trimmed by 2 bases and J by 8 bases, leaving 22 bases between them. CDR3 size: 18 residues. The CDR3 DNA sequence: TGTGCCAGCAGTTTAAACCCGATCCGGGCAGGGTTCTATTCACCCCTCCACTTT. Translated: CASSLNPIRAGFYSPLHF.